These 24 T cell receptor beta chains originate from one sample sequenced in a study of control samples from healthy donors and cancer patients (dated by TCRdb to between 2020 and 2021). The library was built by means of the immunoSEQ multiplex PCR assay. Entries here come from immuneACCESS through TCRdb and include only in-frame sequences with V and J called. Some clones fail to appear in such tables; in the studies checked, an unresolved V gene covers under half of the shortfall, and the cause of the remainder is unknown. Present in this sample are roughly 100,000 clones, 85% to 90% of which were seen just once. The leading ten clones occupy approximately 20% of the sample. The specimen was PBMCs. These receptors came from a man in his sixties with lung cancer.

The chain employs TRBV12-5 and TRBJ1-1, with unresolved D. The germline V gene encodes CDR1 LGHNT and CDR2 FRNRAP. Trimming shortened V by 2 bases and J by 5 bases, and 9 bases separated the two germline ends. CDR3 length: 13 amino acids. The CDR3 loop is CASGLRAWTEAFF. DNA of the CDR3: TGTGCTAGTGGTTTGAGGGCGTGGACTGAAGCTTTCTTT.

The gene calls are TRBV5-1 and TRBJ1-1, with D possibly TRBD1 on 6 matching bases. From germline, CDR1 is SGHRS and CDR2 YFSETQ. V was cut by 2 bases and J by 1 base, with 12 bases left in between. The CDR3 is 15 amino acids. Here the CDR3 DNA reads TGCGCCAGCAGCTTTTGGACAGCAGAGAACACTGAAGCTTTCTTT. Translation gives CASSFWTAENTEAFF.

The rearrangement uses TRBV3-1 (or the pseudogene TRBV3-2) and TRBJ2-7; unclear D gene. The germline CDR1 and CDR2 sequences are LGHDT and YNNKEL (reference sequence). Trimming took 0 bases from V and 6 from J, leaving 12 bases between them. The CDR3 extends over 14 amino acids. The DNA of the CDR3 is TGTGCCAGCAGCCAAGACTTGTGGGTCGCCGAGCAGTACTTC. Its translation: CASSQDLWVAEQYF.

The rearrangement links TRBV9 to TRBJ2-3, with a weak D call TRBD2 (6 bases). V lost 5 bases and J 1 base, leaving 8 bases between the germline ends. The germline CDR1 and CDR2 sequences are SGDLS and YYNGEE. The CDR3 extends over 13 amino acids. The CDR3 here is CASRASGTDTQYF. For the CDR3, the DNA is TGTGCCAGCAGAGCTAGCGGCACAGATACGCAGTATTTT.

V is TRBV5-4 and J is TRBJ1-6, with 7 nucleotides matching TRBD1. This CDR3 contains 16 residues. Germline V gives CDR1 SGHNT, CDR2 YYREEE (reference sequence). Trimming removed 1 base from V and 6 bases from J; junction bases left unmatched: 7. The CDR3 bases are TGTGCCAGCAGCTTGAATCCGGGACAGACTAATTCACCCCTCCACTTT. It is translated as CASSLNPGQTNSPLHF.

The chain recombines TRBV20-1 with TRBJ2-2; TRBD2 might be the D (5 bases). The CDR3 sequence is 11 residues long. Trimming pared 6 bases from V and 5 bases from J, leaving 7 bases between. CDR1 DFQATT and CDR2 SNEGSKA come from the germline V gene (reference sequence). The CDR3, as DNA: TGCAGTGCCCGGGGAACCGGGGAGCTGTTTTTT. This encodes CSARGTGELFF.

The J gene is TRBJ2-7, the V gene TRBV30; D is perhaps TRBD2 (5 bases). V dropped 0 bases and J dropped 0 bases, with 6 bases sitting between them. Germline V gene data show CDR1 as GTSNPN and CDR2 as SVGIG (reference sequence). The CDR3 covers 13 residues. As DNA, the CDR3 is TGTGCCTGGAGTGTTGGGAGCTCCTACGAGCAGTACGTC. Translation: CAWSVGSSYEQYV.

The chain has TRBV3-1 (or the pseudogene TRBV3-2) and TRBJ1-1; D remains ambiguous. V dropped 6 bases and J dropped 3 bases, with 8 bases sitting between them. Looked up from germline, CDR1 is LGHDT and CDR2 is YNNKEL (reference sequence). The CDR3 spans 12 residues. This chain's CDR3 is CASSRVDTEAFF. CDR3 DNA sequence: TGTGCCAGCAGTCGGGTCGACACTGAAGCTTTCTTT.

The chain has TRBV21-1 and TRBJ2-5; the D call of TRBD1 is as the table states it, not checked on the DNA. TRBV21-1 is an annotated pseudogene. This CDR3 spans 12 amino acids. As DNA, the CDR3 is TGTGCCAGTAACAGGGGGCTAGAGACCCAGTACTTC. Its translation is CASNRGLETQYF.

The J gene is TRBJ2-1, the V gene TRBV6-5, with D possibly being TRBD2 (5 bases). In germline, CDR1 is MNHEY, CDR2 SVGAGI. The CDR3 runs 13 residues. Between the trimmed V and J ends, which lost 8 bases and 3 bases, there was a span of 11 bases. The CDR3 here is CASADYRYNEQFF. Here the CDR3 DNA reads TGTGCCAGCGCTGACTACCGCTACAATGAGCAGTTCTTC.

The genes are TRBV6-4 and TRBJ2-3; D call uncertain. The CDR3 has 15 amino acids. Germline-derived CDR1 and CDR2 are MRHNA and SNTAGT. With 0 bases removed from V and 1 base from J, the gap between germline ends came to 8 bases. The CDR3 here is CASSDSIRGTDTQYF. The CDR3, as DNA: TGTGCCAGCAGTGACTCGATTCGGGGCACAGATACGCAGTATTTT.

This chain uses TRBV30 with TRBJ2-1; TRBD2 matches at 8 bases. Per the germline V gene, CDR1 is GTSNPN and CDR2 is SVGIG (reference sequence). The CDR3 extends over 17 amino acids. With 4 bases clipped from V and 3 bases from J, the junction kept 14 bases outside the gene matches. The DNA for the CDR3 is TGTGCCTGGACCTTCCGGGGGGGCTTGGGAGACTACAATGAGCAGTTCTTC. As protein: CAWTFRGGLGDYNEQFF.

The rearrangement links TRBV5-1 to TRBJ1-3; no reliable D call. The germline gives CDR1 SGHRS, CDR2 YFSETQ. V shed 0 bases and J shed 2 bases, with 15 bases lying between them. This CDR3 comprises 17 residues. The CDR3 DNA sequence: TGCGCCAGCAGCTTGGGACTAATTGGAGGCGCTGGAAACACCATATATTTT. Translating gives CASSLGLIGGAGNTIYF.

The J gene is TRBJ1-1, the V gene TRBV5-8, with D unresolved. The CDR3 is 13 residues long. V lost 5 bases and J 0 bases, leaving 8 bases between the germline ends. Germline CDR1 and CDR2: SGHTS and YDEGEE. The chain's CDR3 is CASRSTLNTEAFF. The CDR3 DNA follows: TGTGCCAGCAGGTCTACACTGAACACTGAAGCTTTCTTT.

For the CDR3, the DNA is TGTGCCAGCAGCCAGGGACAGGGGAACACAGATACGCAGTATTTT. This translates into CASSQGQGNTDTQYF. The chain employs TRBV3-1 (or the pseudogene TRBV3-2) and TRBJ2-3, with 10 bases matching TRBD1. V gave up 3 bases and J gave up 2 bases; unmatched junction bases: 2. The germline gives CDR1 LGHDT, CDR2 YNNKEL (reference sequence). The CDR3 length is 15 residues.

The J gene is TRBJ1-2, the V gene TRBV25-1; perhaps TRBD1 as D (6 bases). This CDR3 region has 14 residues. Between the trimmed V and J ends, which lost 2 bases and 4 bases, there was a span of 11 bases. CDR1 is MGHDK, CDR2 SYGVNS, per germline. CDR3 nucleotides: TGTGCCAGCAGTGAAGCTGGCAGGGGCTATGGCTACACCTTC. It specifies CASSEAGRGYGYTF.

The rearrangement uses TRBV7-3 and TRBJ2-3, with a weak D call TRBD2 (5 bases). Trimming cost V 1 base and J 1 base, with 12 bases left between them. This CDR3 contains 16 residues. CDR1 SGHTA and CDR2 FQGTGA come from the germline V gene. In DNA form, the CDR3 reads TGTGCCAGCAGCTTAAACCCGGGGTCGGGCACAGATACGCAGTATTTT. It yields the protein CASSLNPGSGTDTQYF.

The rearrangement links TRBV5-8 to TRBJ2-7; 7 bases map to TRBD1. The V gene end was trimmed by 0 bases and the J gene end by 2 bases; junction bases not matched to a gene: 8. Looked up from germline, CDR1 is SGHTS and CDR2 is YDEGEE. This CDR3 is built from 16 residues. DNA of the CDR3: TGTGCCAGCAGCTTGGGCTATTCAGGGGGTGCCTACGAGCAGTACGTC. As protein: CASSLGYSGGAYEQYV.

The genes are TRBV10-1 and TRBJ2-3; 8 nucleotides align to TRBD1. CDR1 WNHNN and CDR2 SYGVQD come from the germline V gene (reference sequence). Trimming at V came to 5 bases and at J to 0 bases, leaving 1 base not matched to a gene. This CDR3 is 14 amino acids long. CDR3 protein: CASSRTGSTDTQYF. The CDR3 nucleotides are TGCGCCAGCAGTAGGACAGGGAGCACAGATACGCAGTATTTT.

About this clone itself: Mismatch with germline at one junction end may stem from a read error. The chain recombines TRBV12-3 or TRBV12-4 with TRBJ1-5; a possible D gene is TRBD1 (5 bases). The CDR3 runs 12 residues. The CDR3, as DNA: TGTGCCAGCAGCTTAGGGGACCGCTCGGGACATTTT. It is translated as CASSLGDRSGHF.

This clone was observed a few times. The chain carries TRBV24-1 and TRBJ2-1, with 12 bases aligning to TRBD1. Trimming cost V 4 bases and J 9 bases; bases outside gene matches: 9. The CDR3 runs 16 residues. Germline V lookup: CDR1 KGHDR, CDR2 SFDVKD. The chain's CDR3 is CATSEAGTGGAAEQFF. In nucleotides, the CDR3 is TGTGCCACCAGTGAGGCCGGGACAGGGGGCGCGGCTGAGCAGTTCTTC.

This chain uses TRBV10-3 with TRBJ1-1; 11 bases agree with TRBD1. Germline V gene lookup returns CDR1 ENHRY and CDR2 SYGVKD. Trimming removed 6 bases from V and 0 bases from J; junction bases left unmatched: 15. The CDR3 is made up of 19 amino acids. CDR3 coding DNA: TGTGCCATCAGGGCGGGGCTCGGACAGGGGGCATCAATGAACACTGAAGCTTTCTTT. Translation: CAIRAGLGQGASMNTEAFF.

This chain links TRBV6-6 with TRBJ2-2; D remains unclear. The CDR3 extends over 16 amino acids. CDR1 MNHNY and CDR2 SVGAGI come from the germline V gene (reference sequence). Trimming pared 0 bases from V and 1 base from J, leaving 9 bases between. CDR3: CASSYSSGVNTGELFF. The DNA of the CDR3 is TGTGCCAGCAGTTACTCGAGTGGAGTGAACACCGGGGAGCTGTTTTTT.

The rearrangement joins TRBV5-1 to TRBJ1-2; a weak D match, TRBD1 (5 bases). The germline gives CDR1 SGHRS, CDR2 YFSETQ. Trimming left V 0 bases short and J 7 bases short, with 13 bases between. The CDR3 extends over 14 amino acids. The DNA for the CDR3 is TGCGCCAGCAGCTTGGATCAAGGAGGGGTTGGCTACACCTTC. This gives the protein CASSLDQGGVGYTF.